This TCR beta chain emerged from a study of blood T cell repertoires in COVID-19. Turning to the study itself: Whether acute or convalescent, the COVID-19 samples came from the United States, Italy and Spain. The analysed material was cDNA or gDNA that came from T cells, B-cell-depleted T cells, or PBMCs.

The CDR3 has 16 residues. Trimming removed 2 bases from V and 5 bases from J; junction bases left unmatched: 8. Germline assignment: CDR1 KGHDR and CDR2 SFDVKD. The data were produced by immunoSEQ multiplex PCR, yet TCRdb's version contains in-frame clones alone and is incomplete. The table lists 300,000 to 400,000 clones, around 89% of them singletons. The cohort comprised adults aged 18 to 89 years residing in 20 to 25 US areas. Donors were grouped by their self-reported clinical history. The clonotype was recovered from a woman in her thirties with acute COVID-19. The sequenced sample was PBMCs or T cells enriched from blood (not recorded which). V usage is TRBV24-1 and J usage is TRBJ1-5; TRBD1 matches at 7 bases. CDR3: CATSDSDDRVYQPQHF. Written as DNA, the CDR3 is TGTGCCACCAGTGATTCCGATGACAGGGTATATCAGCCCCAGCATTTT.